One sample yielded the 28 T cell receptor beta chains listed below, sequenced in a study of OX40 agonist ivuxolimab in advanced cancers. The data were produced by immunoSEQ multiplex PCR, yet TCRdb's version contains in-frame clones alone and is incomplete. The sample lists some 65,000 clones; around 90% were seen once. The source material was CD4+ or CD8+ T cells sorted from blood, sampled in a trial of the OX40 agonist ivuxolimab. The receptors shown here come from an adult with an advanced solid tumor such as melanoma, head and neck, liver or kidney cancer.

The rearrangement links TRBV21-1 to TRBJ2-2. TRBV21-1 is a pseudogene segment. The CDR3 loop spans 15 amino acids. CDR3 in DNA: TGTGCCAGCAGCAAAGCGGGGGTCCCTTTCGGGGAGCTGTTTTTT. Protein sequence: CASSKAGVPFGELFF.

In the case of this clone: The junction differs from germline at one of its ends, possibly a read error. Other DNA sequences in this sample translate to the same CDR3. The rearrangement uses TRBV2 and TRBJ1-4, with 7 bases lining up with TRBD1. The CDR3 has 16 amino acids. Germline values: CDR1 SNHLY, CDR2 FYNNEI. This CDR3 reads CASSRDRKATNEKLFF. In DNA form, the CDR3 reads TGCGCCAGCAGCAGGGACAGAAAAGCAACTAATGAAAAACTGTTTTTT.

This clone has a single count. The chain has TRBV19 and TRBJ1-2, with D perhaps matching TRBD1 (6 bases). This CDR3 has 15 amino acids. Per germline, CDR1 LNHDA and CDR2 SQIVND (reference sequence). Trimming stripped 1 base from V and 4 bases from J, with 13 bases between. CDR3 protein: CASSIVQGSGYGYTF. CDR3 DNA sequence: TGTGCCAGTAGTATAGTTCAGGGGTCGGGCTATGGCTACACCTTC.

J is TRBJ1-1 and V is TRBV19; no clear D. V dropped 7 bases and J dropped 1 base, with 16 bases sitting between them. From germline, CDR1 is LNHDA and CDR2 SQIVND (reference sequence). The CDR3 is made up of 15 amino acids. CDR3 in DNA: TGTGCCAGTAAGTTATTGGCAGTCTCGAACACTGAAGCTTTCTTT. Protein sequence: CASKLLAVSNTEAFF.

The chain joins TRBV28 to TRBJ2-2; a weak D match, TRBD1 (6 bases). V lost 6 bases and J 1 base, leaving 9 bases between the germline ends. Germline lookup yields CDR1 MDHEN and CDR2 SYDVKM. The CDR3 contains 14 residues. CDR3 protein: CASRLQGNTGELFF. The DNA for the CDR3 is TGTGCCAGCAGACTACAGGGGAACACCGGGGAGCTGTTTTTT.

This chain joins TRBV5-6 and TRBJ1-2; D remains ambiguous. The CDR3 runs to 18 residues. Germline V lookup: CDR1 SGHDT, CDR2 YYEEEE. Trimming pared 1 base from V and 6 bases from J, leaving 25 bases between. The CDR3 region is CASSLRLERGGNYNGYTF. DNA for the CDR3: TGTGCCAGCAGCTTGAGACTTGAGAGAGGAGGGAACTACAATGGCTACACCTTC.

The chain couples TRBV7-4 to TRBJ2-2, with D uncertain. Trimming stripped 5 bases from V and 0 bases from J, with 16 bases between. The CDR3 runs 17 residues. Germline V lookup: CDR1 SGHVT, CDR2 SQSDAQ. The DNA of the CDR3 is TGTGCCAGCAGCGTCTACAGAGCACTCCCGAACACCGGGGAGCTGTTTTTT. This encodes CASSVYRALPNTGELFF.

The J gene is TRBJ2-2, the V gene TRBV6-6; D call uncertain. Trimming removed 6 bases at V and 3 bases at J, with 8 bases between. This CDR3 spans 13 amino acids. In germline, CDR1 is MNHNY, CDR2 SVGAGI (reference sequence). This CDR3 reads CASRVTHTGELFF. CDR3 DNA: TGTGCCAGCAGAGTGACTCACACCGGGGAGCTGTTTTTT.

This sequence joins TRBV7-6 and TRBJ2-5; 9 positions agree with TRBD1. CDR1 and CDR2 (germline): SGHVS, FNYEAQ. Germline trimming cut 3 bases from V and 5 bases from J; bases unmatched to any gene: 4. The CDR3 loop spans 14 amino acids. CDR3: CASSFGQGLETQYF. CDR3 coding DNA: TGTGCCAGCAGCTTCGGACAGGGGTTGGAGACCCAGTACTTC.

This clone appeared once. The chain carries TRBV2 and TRBJ1-5; TRBD1 agrees at 9 bases. The CDR3 sequence is 17 residues long. Germline V lookup: CDR1 SNHLY, CDR2 FYNNEI. Germline trimming cut 0 bases from V and 6 bases from J; bases unmatched to any gene: 9. CDR3 in DNA: TGTGCCAGCAGTGAAGCCCGGGGACAGGGATCTTTTCAGCCCCAGCATTTT. Protein product: CASSEARGQGSFQPQHF.

The rearrangement links TRBV10-3 to TRBJ2-5, with D possibly matching TRBD1 (5 bases). The length of the CDR3 is 13 residues. Trimming removed 9 bases at V and 3 bases at J, with 14 bases between. Germline CDR1 ENHRY, CDR2 SYGVKD. This chain's CDR3 is CAISEGAKETQYF. CDR3 DNA: TGTGCCATTTCAGAAGGGGCTAAAGAGACCCAGTACTTC.

The chain joins TRBV19 to TRBJ1-1; D gene ambiguous. Germline V gene sequence: CDR1 LNHDA, CDR2 SQIVND (reference sequence). The germline V and J ends were trimmed by 5 bases and 2 bases, with 9 bases remaining between them. The CDR3 is 13 residues long. DNA of the CDR3: TGTGCCAGTAGTGGTACGATCAACACTGAAGCTTTCTTT. Translated: CASSGTINTEAFF.

The chain is built from TRBV6-1 and TRBJ2-1, with TRBD2 identical over 10 bases. The ends lost 10 bases at V and 9 bases at J; junction bases unmatched: 15. The germline V gene has CDR1 MNHNS and CDR2 SASEGT. This CDR3 has 15 residues. This chain's CDR3 is CATQGGLAGVGEQFF. CDR3 DNA sequence: TGTGCCACTCAAGGAGGGCTAGCGGGGGTCGGTGAGCAGTTCTTC.

This chain connects TRBV5-1 to TRBJ2-5; TRBD2 aligns across 10 bases. V lost 2 bases and J lost 2; bases outside the gene matches: 9. The CDR3 extends over 17 amino acids. The germline CDR1 and CDR2 sequences are SGHRS and YFSETQ. The CDR3 here is CASSFRLIAGGQETQYF. DNA of the CDR3: TGCGCCAGCAGCTTTAGGTTGATAGCGGGAGGACAAGAGACCCAGTACTTC.

The rearrangement joins TRBV7-3 to TRBJ2-2; the match to TRBD2 covers 10 bases. Germline trimming cut 6 bases from V and 5 bases from J; bases unmatched to any gene: 6. CDR1 and CDR2 from the germline V gene are SGHTA and FQGTGA. This CDR3 is 15 amino acids long. This CDR3 is CASRQPGLATGELFF. The CDR3 DNA follows: TGTGCCAGCAGACAACCGGGACTAGCGACCGGGGAGCTGTTTTTT.

Points on this clone: The junction differs from germline at one of its ends, possibly a read error. This rearrangement joins TRBV14 to TRBJ1-2; unclear D gene. CDR3 size: 14 residues. Germline V gives CDR1 SGHDN, CDR2 FVKESK. The chain's CDR3 is CASSQGEGRSGYIF. The DNA for the CDR3 is TGTGCCAGCAGCCAAGGTGAAGGGAGGAGTGGCTACATCTTC.

The gene calls are TRBV12-5 and TRBJ2-2; D unclear. The CDR3 is 12 residues long. Per germline, CDR1 LGHNT and CDR2 FRNRAP. The V end lost 8 bases, the J end lost 6 bases, and 10 bases lay between the germline ends. For the CDR3, the DNA is TGTGCTAGTATGACCTTCCCCGGGGAGCTGTTTTTT. It codes for CASMTFPGELFF.

V and J are TRBV27 and TRBJ1-2, with a weak D call TRBD1 (5 bases). Germline CDR1 is MNHEY and CDR2 is SMNVEV (reference sequence). Trimming pared 5 bases from V and 3 bases from J, leaving 22 bases between. CDR3 size: 17 residues. In DNA, the CDR3 is TGTGCCAGCAGTCCTCGACAGACCTCAGACGTAGACTATGGCTACACCTTC. As protein: CASSPRQTSDVDYGYTF.

This rearrangement joins TRBV27 to TRBJ2-7; 8 bases map to TRBD1. This CDR3 spans 14 amino acids. Germline lookup yields CDR1 MNHEY and CDR2 SMNVEV (reference sequence). V trimming: 4 bases; J trimming: 3 bases; junction bases outside the gene matches: 5. The DNA for the CDR3 is TGTGCCAGCAGTTATTCGGGACAGGACTACGAGCAGTACTTC. Residues: CASSYSGQDYEQYF.

The chain is built from TRBV7-3 and TRBJ2-1, with 7 bases matching TRBD2. The V gene end was trimmed by 0 bases and the J gene end by 6 bases; junction bases not matched to a gene: 8. Germline-derived CDR1 and CDR2 are SGHTA and FQGTGA. The CDR3 is made up of 16 amino acids. CDR3 protein: CASSLTGGSFPNEQFF. CDR3 nucleotides: TGTGCCAGCAGCTTAACAGGCGGGAGCTTCCCCAATGAGCAGTTCTTC. Looking up the rest from reference TRBV7-3 and TRBJ2-1 gives the full variable domain: GAGVSQTPSNKVTEKGKYVELRCDPISGHTALYWYRQSLGQGPEFLIYFQGTGAADDSGLPNDRFFAVRPEGSVSTLKIQRTERGDSAVYLCASSLTGGSFPNEQFFGPGTRLTVL.

This chain connects TRBV2 to TRBJ2-3, with TRBD2 matching over 10 bases. V gave up 1 base and J gave up 5 bases; unmatched junction bases: 0. Germline V CDR1 and CDR2: SNHLY, FYNNEI. The CDR3 is made up of 14 amino acids. CDR3 nucleotide sequence: TGTGCCAGCAGTGAAGGACTAGCGGGAGATACGCAGTATTTT. This gives the protein CASSEGLAGDTQYF.

The chain is built from TRBV2 and TRBJ1-6; perhaps TRBD1 as D (5 bases). The CDR3 consists of 15 residues. Germline CDR1 reads SNHLY; CDR2 reads FYNNEI. V lost 2 bases and J lost 7, with 12 bases in between. In nucleotides, the CDR3 is TGTGCCAGCAGTGAACTGGGACGGTCAAATTCACCCCTCCACTTT. It specifies CASSELGRSNSPLHF.

As for this clone: The identical CDR3 is also encoded by other nucleotide sequences in the sample. This chain joins TRBV2 and TRBJ2-3; 8 nucleotides agree with TRBD2. Germline V lookup: CDR1 SNHLY, CDR2 FYNNEI. CDR3 length equals 14 residues. Unmatched junction bases numbered 2, after V lost 6 bases and J lost 0 bases. Here the CDR3 reads CASRKRGSTDTQYF. Written as DNA, the CDR3 is TGTGCCAGCAGAAAGCGGGGGAGCACAGATACGCAGTATTTT.

This sequence joins TRBV6-5 and TRBJ1-2; 8 bases line up with TRBD1. Looked up from germline, CDR1 is MNHEY and CDR2 is SVGAGI. This CDR3 contains 14 residues. V was clipped by 4 bases and J by 8 bases; unmatched bases: 9. The CDR3 DNA reads as TGTGCCAGCAGTTTTACAGGGGGTGGGAGCGGCTACACCTTC. It translates to CASSFTGGGSGYTF.

This clone was seen a handful of times. The genes are TRBV19 and TRBJ2-2; D not certain. The CDR3 has 15 amino acids. Germline loops: CDR1 LNHDA, CDR2 SQIVND (reference sequence). The V and J ends lost 6 bases and 3 bases respectively, with 14 bases between them. CDR3 bases: TGTGCCAGTAGGCCCCCCGGACGGGACACCGGGGAGCTGTTTTTT. It is translated as CASRPPGRDTGELFF. Full variable domain (missing parts from reference TRBV19 and TRBJ2-2): DGGITQSPKYLFRKEGQNVTLSCEQNLNHDAMYWYRQDPGQGLRLIYYSQIVNDFQKGDIAEGYSVSREKKESFPLTVTSAQKNPTAFYLCASRPPGRDTGELFFGEGSRLTVL.

The rearrangement joins TRBV7-8 to TRBJ2-7, with TRBD1 matching 8 bases. CDR1 and CDR2 from the germline V gene are SGHVS and FQNEAQ. V lost 4 bases, J lost 6 bases, and 5 bases stayed unmatched. This CDR3 is 13 amino acids long. CDR3 protein: CASSSGQGREQYF. The CDR3, as DNA: TGTGCCAGCAGCTCTGGACAGGGCCGCGAGCAGTACTTC. The entire variable domain, with the rest obtained from reference TRBV7-8 and TRBJ2-7, is as follows: GAGVSQSPRYKVAKRGQDVALRCDPISGHVSLFWYQQALGQGPEFLTYFQNEAQLDKSGLPSDRFFAERPEGSVSTLKIQRTQQEDSAVYLCASSSGQGREQYFGPGTRLTVT.

This sequence joins TRBV28 and TRBJ2-2; 11 positions match TRBD1. There are 16 residues in the CDR3. V was pared by 5 bases and J by 5 bases, with 7 bases of the junction left unmatched. CDR1 MDHEN and CDR2 SYDVKM come from the germline V gene. The CDR3 DNA reads as TGTGCCAGCAGTGGGACAGGGGGTGCCTGGACCGGGGAGCTGTTTTTT. Translation gives CASSGTGGAWTGELFF.

The chain combines TRBV28 with TRBJ2-5; no clear D gene. V dropped 5 bases and J dropped 3 bases, with 13 bases sitting between them. Germline CDR1 MDHEN, CDR2 SYDVKM. The CDR3 has 14 residues. Written as DNA, the CDR3 is TGTGCCAGCAGTCGCTTCGGTGGGGAAGAGACCCAGTACTTC. This gives the protein CASSRFGGEETQYF.